This T cell receptor beta chain was profiled in a study of T-cell memory formation after mild COVID-19. Overall study findings and caveats: From day 15 to 85, contracting clones were balanced between CD4 and CD8, whereas later expanders leaned toward CD4+.

As concerns this clonotype: The antigen remains unidentified.

Trimming pared 0 bases from V and 6 bases from J, leaving 5 bases between. This CDR3 has 12 amino acids. TCRdb recomputed calls from the 5' RACE reads with MiXCR, one row per CDR3 protein. The table records roughly 600,000 distinct CDR3 sequences, approximately 19% of them present only once. Sequencing input: PBMCs or a T cell subset sorted from them (not recorded which). V gene TRBV12-3 or TRBV12-4 combines with J gene TRBJ2-5, with D unresolved. This sequence was found in an adult woman who had mild COVID-19 (a few samples of this study predate the infection). Cell type and time point are not known. The CDR3 is CASSLARKTQYF. In nucleotides, the CDR3 is TGTGCCAGCAGTTTAGCTAGAAAGACCCAGTACTTC.